The 14 T cell receptor beta chains listed next were all sequenced from one sample in a study of shared clonotypes between healthy human individuals. Produced via immunoSEQ multiplex PCR; TCRdb's table is partial and in-frame only. Among about 980,000 clones listed, 60% to 85% were seen once. Sequencing used memory CD4+ T cells sorted from blood. As to subset: CD45RA-negative fraction. These receptors all stem from a man between 18 and 29 years old in good health.

The genes are TRBV5-6 and TRBJ2-3, with 8 bases fitting TRBD2. Germline V lookup: CDR1 SGHDT, CDR2 YYEEEE. After removal of 2 bases from V and 3 bases from J, the junction contained 8 bases not matched to a gene. The CDR3 length is 16 residues. DNA of the CDR3: TGTGCCAGCAGCTTTAAAGCGGGAGTTAATACAGATACGCAGTATTTT. It is translated as CASSFKAGVNTDTQYF.

At least ten counts were recorded for this clone. Additional DNA sequences in this sample encode the identical CDR3. This chain connects TRBV5-1 to TRBJ2-7; D gene ambiguous. V was cut by 0 bases and J by 3 bases, with 7 bases left in between. Germline V gene lookup returns CDR1 SGHRS and CDR2 YFSETQ. The CDR3 is 13 amino acids. For the CDR3, the DNA is TGCGCCAGCAGCTTGGACGTCAGCTACGAGCAGTACTTC. Translation: CASSLDVSYEQYF.

The rearrangement links TRBV27 to TRBJ2-2; the match to TRBD1 covers 8 bases. This CDR3 spans 15 amino acids. Germline V gives CDR1 MNHEY, CDR2 SMNVEV (reference sequence). With V trimmed by 6 bases and J by 1 base, 4 bases remained unmatched. The CDR3: CASRWTGLNTGELFF. The CDR3 DNA follows: TGTGCCAGCAGGTGGACAGGGCTGAACACCGGGGAGCTGTTTTTT.

The chain couples TRBV6-5 to TRBJ2-1; D unclear. The V and J ends lost 6 bases and 8 bases respectively, with 8 bases between them. CDR3 length: 11 amino acids. Germline V gene data show CDR1 as MNHEY and CDR2 as SVGAGI. The CDR3 nucleotides are TGTGCCAGCAGAAGATTAGATGAGCAGTTCTTC. Its protein product is CASRRLDEQFF.

This clone was observed many times. V gene TRBV6-6 combines with J gene TRBJ1-1; D may be TRBD1 (6 bases). V lost 6 bases, J lost 0 bases, and 14 bases lay in between. The germline CDR1 and CDR2 sequences are MNHNY and SVGAGI (reference sequence). The CDR3 is made up of 15 amino acids. The CDR3 sequence is CASRVSGQMNTEAFF. For the CDR3, the DNA is TGTGCCAGCAGGGTATCGGGACAAATGAACACTGAAGCTTTCTTT.

V usage is TRBV19 and J usage is TRBJ2-5; no clear D. This CDR3 comprises 12 residues. Germline-derived CDR1 and CDR2 are LNHDA and SQIVND (reference sequence). The V and J ends lost 3 bases and 5 bases respectively, with 7 bases between them. For the CDR3, the DNA is TGTGCCAGTAGTATGAGGTGGGAGACCCAGTACTTC. Its protein product is CASSMRWETQYF.

V is TRBV14 and J is TRBJ2-1, with 8 positions matching TRBD2. V was clipped by 1 base and J by 9 bases; unmatched bases: 8. Germline V gives CDR1 SGHDN, CDR2 FVKESK. The CDR3 loop spans 15 amino acids. CDR3 protein: CASSQVSLAGGEQFF. The CDR3 bases are TGTGCCAGCAGCCAAGTTTCGCTAGCGGGCGGTGAGCAGTTCTTC.

V gene TRBV28 combines with J gene TRBJ1-1, with 9 nucleotides matching TRBD1. The germline V gene encodes CDR1 MDHEN and CDR2 SYDVKM. The CDR3 is 17 residues long. After removal of 2 bases from V and 1 base from J, the junction contained 8 bases not matched to a gene. Here the CDR3 reads CASSLPGQGYTNTEAFF. The CDR3 region has the DNA TGTGCCAGCAGTTTACCAGGACAGGGGTATACGAACACTGAAGCTTTCTTT.

This clone showed up just once. J is TRBJ2-4 and V is TRBV28; D remains ambiguous. V lost 4 bases and J 1 base, leaving 11 bases between the germline ends. Per the germline V gene, CDR1 is MDHEN and CDR2 is SYDVKM. CDR3 size: 15 residues. CDR3 residues: CASSSEGIAKNIQYF. CDR3 nucleotide sequence: TGTGCCAGCAGTTCCGAAGGGATTGCCAAAAACATTCAGTACTTC. The variable domain in full, completed from reference TRBV28 and TRBJ2-4, reads DVKVTQSSRYLVKRTGEKVFLECVQDMDHENMFWYRQDPGLGLRLIYFSYDVKMKEKGDIPEGYSVSREKKERFSLILESASTNQTSMYLCASSSEGIAKNIQYFGAGTRLSVL.

The rearrangement links TRBV11-2 to TRBJ1-6; D may be TRBD1 (5 bases). Germline V gene sequence: CDR1 SGHAT, CDR2 FQNNGV. This CDR3 spans 15 amino acids. The V end lost 6 bases, the J end lost 7 bases, and 16 bases lay between the germline ends. The CDR3 coding sequence is TGTGCCAGCAGTCCCGAAGGGCAGGGAAATTCACCCCTCCACTTT. It translates to CASSPEGQGNSPLHF.

The rearrangement links TRBV27 to TRBJ2-5; D is possibly TRBD2 (6 bases). The length of the CDR3 is 14 residues. Germline lookup yields CDR1 MNHEY and CDR2 SMNVEV (reference sequence). Deletions cut 6 bases from V and 5 bases from J, with 16 bases between. CDR3 DNA sequence: TGTGCCAGCAGCAACGGAGGGCCGGGGGAGACCCAGTACTTC. This encodes CASSNGGPGETQYF.

V usage is TRBV7-2 and J usage is TRBJ2-7, with TRBD1 matching over 7 bases. CDR1 is SGHTA and CDR2 is FQGNSA in the germline V gene. The length of the CDR3 is 15 residues. J gave up 1 base and V 1 base, and 4 bases lay outside the gene matches. The CDR3: CASSLGRTGSYEQYF. The CDR3 DNA sequence: TGTGCCAGCAGCTTAGGAAGGACAGGTTCCTACGAGCAGTACTTC.

The chain links TRBV19 to TRBJ2-2, with a tentative D call TRBD1 (5 bases). Trimming stripped 1 base from V and 8 bases from J, with 8 bases between. The CDR3 is 13 residues long. Germline CDR1 reads LNHDA; CDR2 reads SQIVND (reference sequence). The CDR3 DNA reads TGTGCCAGTAGTATAGTCAGGGCTGGGGAGCTGTTTTTT. The encoded protein is CASSIVRAGELFF.

The chain links TRBV5-4 to TRBJ1-1; 7 positions agree with TRBD1. The germline gives CDR1 SGHNT, CDR2 YYREEE (reference sequence). This CDR3 has 15 amino acids. J gave up 1 base and V 6 bases, and 9 bases lay outside the gene matches. The CDR3 sequence is CASIMTGTANTEAFF. In DNA, the CDR3 is TGTGCCAGCATTATGACCGGGACAGCGAACACTGAAGCTTTCTTT. Full variable domain (remainder filled in from reference TRBV5-4 and TRBJ1-1): ETGVTQSPTHLIKTRGQQVTLRCSSQSGHNTVSWYQQALGQGPQFIFQYYREEENGRGNFPPRFSGLQFPNYSSELNVNALELDDSALYLCASIMTGTANTEAFFGQGTRLTVV.